A single sample is the source of the 27 T cell receptor beta chains below, sequenced in a study of response to subunit inactivated influenza vaccine. Via MiXCR, TCRdb re-called the RT-PCR reads, giving one row per CDR3 protein. Of 600,000 to 700,000 distinct CDR3 sequences in the sample, around 15% are singletons; the top ten hold around 7.6%. The source was PBMCs from blood, collected 14 days before vaccination. These receptors came from a man between 45 and 60 years old who received an inactivated influenza vaccine.

This sequence joins TRBV6-1 and TRBJ1-5; 7 bases line up with TRBD1. J lost 5 bases, V lost 4 bases, and 5 bases had no gene match. Germline-derived CDR1 and CDR2 are MNHNS and SASEGT. The CDR3 runs to 14 residues. The CDR3 bases are TGTGCCAGCAGTGCTCAGGGGGGGTATCAGCCCCAGCATTTT. Translating it yields CASSAQGGYQPQHF.

The genes are TRBV9 and TRBJ2-7, with 8 nucleotides matching TRBD1. This CDR3 region has 13 residues. J lost 5 bases, V lost 4 bases, and 5 bases had no gene match. From germline, CDR1 is SGDLS and CDR2 YYNGEE. The CDR3 region is CASSPDRGDEQYF. The CDR3, as DNA: TGTGCCAGCAGCCCCGACAGGGGCGACGAGCAGTACTTC.

This chain joins TRBV28 and TRBJ2-3; the D gene could be TRBD1 or TRBD2 (6 bases each). Germline V CDR1 and CDR2: MDHEN, SYDVKM. The length of the CDR3 is 15 residues. Deletions cut 6 bases from V and 4 bases from J, with 17 bases between. The CDR3, as DNA: TGTGCCAGCAGCCGGGTGGGGGGCGAGTCAGATACGCAGTATTTT. It encodes CASSRVGGESDTQYF.

CDR3 amino acids: CASSSPGGGGVNEQFF. The CDR3, as DNA: TGTGCCAGCAGCTCCCCTGGCGGAGGGGGGGTCAATGAGCAGTTCTTC. The rearrangement links TRBV7-2 to TRBJ2-1; D is perhaps TRBD2 (7 bases). Germline V lookup: CDR1 SGHTA, CDR2 FQGNSA. V was clipped by 4 bases and J by 6 bases, with 19 bases between them. The CDR3 has 16 amino acids.

This clonotype was picked up a small number of times. The chain couples TRBV12-3 or TRBV12-4 to TRBJ2-1; D unclear. CDR3 size: 15 residues. Trimming removed 4 bases at V and 0 bases at J, with 10 bases between. This chain's CDR3 is CASSSKLSSYNEQFF. DNA of the CDR3: TGTGCCAGCAGTTCCAAATTGAGCTCCTACAATGAGCAGTTCTTC.

The sample holds a few counts of this clonotype. V is TRBV7-2 and J is TRBJ2-7, with 11 bases aligning to TRBD2. This CDR3 comprises 15 residues. Looked up from germline, CDR1 is SGHTA and CDR2 is FQGNSA. V gave up 4 bases and J gave up 4 bases; unmatched junction bases: 6. The CDR3 spells CASSYTSGRGYEQYF. For the CDR3, the DNA is TGTGCCAGCAGCTACACTAGCGGGAGAGGATACGAGCAGTACTTC.

The V call is TRBV5-1, the J call TRBJ2-3; TRBD2 matches 9 bases. V was pared by 1 base and J by 0 bases, with 6 bases of the junction left unmatched. The CDR3 length is 17 residues. The germline gives CDR1 SGHRS, CDR2 YFSETQ. The CDR3 region has the DNA TGCGCCAGCAGCTTGCTTAGCGGGAGTCCTAGCACAGATACGCAGTATTTT. Encoded protein: CASSLLSGSPSTDTQYF. Drawing the rest from reference TRBV5-1 and TRBJ2-3, the complete variable domain is KAGVTQTPRYLIKTRGQQVTLSCSPISGHRSVSWYQQTPGQGLQFLFEYFSETQRNKGNFPGRFSGRQFSNSRSEMNVSTLELGDSALYLCASSLLSGSPSTDTQYFGPGTRLTVL.

CDR3 sequence (DNA): TGTGCCAGCAGTAAACAGGGGAGCACAGATACGCAGTATTTT. Translation gives CASSKQGSTDTQYF. The chain joins TRBV12-3 or TRBV12-4 to TRBJ2-3; TRBD1 agrees at 7 bases. This CDR3 is built from 14 residues. Trimming removed 5 bases from V and 0 bases from J; junction bases left unmatched: 2.

This clonotype was seen more than once but under ten times. The chain carries TRBV18 and TRBJ2-1; 16 positions agree with TRBD2. Losses at the gene ends were 3 bases for V and 2 bases for J; bases not matched to a gene: 4. CDR1 is KGHSH and CDR2 is LQKENI in the germline V gene. CDR3 length equals 18 residues. The CDR3 DNA reads as TGTGCCAGCTCACCGCTGGGACTAGCGGGAGGGACCTACAATGAGCAGTTCTTC. Protein sequence: CASSPLGLAGGTYNEQFF.

Note on this clonotype: No conserved phenylalanine or tryptophan is present at the end of the CDR3, so a read error is the likely explanation. It is unclear where the CDR3 begins or ends on the DNA, so no DNA is shown, and the CDR3 is as TCRdb lists it. The chain joins TRBV12-3 or TRBV12-4 to TRBJ2-1; TRBD1 reflects the table's D call only, with no check against the DNA. The CDR3 is 14 amino acids in total, end residues counted. CDR3 sequence reads: CASSFHGATRDRSL.

At least ten counts were recorded for this clonotype. This sequence joins TRBV29-1 and TRBJ2-1, with 12 bases aligning to TRBD2. This CDR3 comprises 16 residues. Looked up from germline, CDR1 is SQVTM and CDR2 is ANQGSEA. With V trimmed by 3 bases and J by 4 bases, 7 bases remained unmatched. CDR3 nucleotides: TGCAGCGTTGACCGGACTAGCGGGATTAGTTACAATGAGCAGTTCTTC. Translation: CSVDRTSGISYNEQFF.

This clonotype occurred many times. This rearrangement joins TRBV7-9 to TRBJ2-1; 9 bases match TRBD2. The CDR3 loop spans 17 amino acids. In germline, CDR1 is SEHNR, CDR2 FQNEAQ (reference sequence). J gave up 7 bases and V 1 base, and 11 bases lay outside the gene matches. The CDR3 DNA reads TGTGCCAGCAGCTTAGATGGGGGCGGGGGGGCCCGGAATGAGCAGTTCTTC. It specifies CASSLDGGGGARNEQFF. Full variable domain (rest looked up from reference TRBV7-9 and TRBJ2-1): DTGVSQNPRHKITKRGQNVTFRCDPISEHNRLYWYRQTLGQGPEFLTYFQNEAQLEKSRLLSDRFSAERPKGSFSTLEIQRTEQGDSAMYLCASSLDGGGGARNEQFFGPGTRLTVL.

This clonotype was seen only a few times. This sequence joins TRBV4-1 and TRBJ1-5; D is undetermined. The CDR3 is 13 amino acids. Germline values: CDR1 MGHRA, CDR2 YSYEKL. The V and J ends lost 4 bases and 5 bases respectively, with 9 bases between them. This chain's CDR3 is CASSRFWDQPQHF. DNA of the CDR3: TGCGCCAGCAGCCGGTTCTGGGATCAGCCCCAGCATTTT.

The V and J genes are TRBV9 and TRBJ2-5; 7 bases are a match to TRBD2. From germline, CDR1 is SGDLS and CDR2 YYNGEE. The J segment lost 4 bases and the V segment lost 0 bases, leaving 12 bases of the junction unmatched. The CDR3 loop spans 17 amino acids. This CDR3 reads CASSVGPAGPLGETQYF. The CDR3 DNA reads TGTGCCAGCAGCGTAGGTCCAGCGGGACCACTAGGAGAGACCCAGTACTTC.

This clonotype was seen only a few times. The rearrangement joins TRBV3-1 to TRBJ2-7, with TRBD1 matching over 7 bases. V lost 6 bases to trimming and J lost 4 bases; unmatched junction nucleotides: 18. The CDR3 runs to 17 residues. Germline values: CDR1 LGHDT, CDR2 YNNKEL (reference sequence). As DNA, the CDR3 is TGTGCCAGCAGGCCTAGTGATCTGGGACAGAATCATTACGAGCAGTACTTC. This sequence encodes CASRPSDLGQNHYEQYF.

V usage is TRBV7-2 and J usage is TRBJ2-7, with D tentatively TRBD1 or TRBD2 (5 bases each). Germline V lookup: CDR1 SGHTA, CDR2 FQGNSA. The CDR3 runs 12 residues. V lost 10 bases to trimming and J lost 1 base, with 11 bases between them. CDR3 region: CATRDGSYEQYF. In DNA, the CDR3 is TGTGCCACCCGGGACGGTTCCTACGAGCAGTACTTC.

This clonotype has only a few counts. The rearrangement uses TRBV10-3 and TRBJ1-5; D not certain. The CDR3 loop spans 15 amino acids. The ends were cut back, 2 bases at V and 3 bases at J, with 11 bases in the middle. Germline CDR1 is ENHRY and CDR2 is SYGVKD. The CDR3 nucleotides are TGTGCCATCAGTGAGGTGGTGGGGTTCAATCAGCCCCAGCATTTT. Protein product: CAISEVVGFNQPQHF.

V gene TRBV18 combines with J gene TRBJ2-2, with unresolved D. V shed 0 bases and J shed 2 bases, with 10 bases lying between them. CDR3 length: 16 residues. Germline V gives CDR1 KGHSH, CDR2 LQKENI. Here the CDR3 reads CASSPPGNRNTGELFF. DNA for the CDR3: TGTGCCAGCTCACCACCTGGTAACAGAAACACCGGGGAGCTGTTTTTT.

The chain couples TRBV5-6 to TRBJ1-1; 7 positions agree with TRBD1. Germline trimming cut 0 bases from V and 4 bases from J; bases unmatched to any gene: 6. CDR1 SGHDT and CDR2 YYEEEE come from the germline V gene. The CDR3 extends over 15 amino acids. DNA of the CDR3: TGTGCCAGCAGCTTGGAGGGGGCATGGGGCACTGAAGCTTTCTTT. Protein: CASSLEGAWGTEAFF.

This clonotype was found a few times. V gene TRBV5-1 combines with J gene TRBJ1-2; 8 nucleotides line up with TRBD1. The CDR3 runs 16 residues. CDR1 is SGHRS, CDR2 YFSETQ, per germline. The V gene end was trimmed by 0 bases and the J gene end by 3 bases; junction bases not matched to a gene: 7. Here the CDR3 DNA reads TGCGCCAGCAGCTTGGAAGTCGGACAGGGCCACTATGGCTACACCTTC. Translation: CASSLEVGQGHYGYTF.

This chain joins TRBV12-3 or TRBV12-4 and TRBJ1-6, with TRBD1 identical over 7 bases. CDR3 size: 15 residues. Trimming cost V 5 bases and J 6 bases; bases outside gene matches: 7. CDR3 coding DNA: TGTGCCAGCAGTCAATGGACAGGTTCTAATTCACCCCTCCACTTT. Encoded protein: CASSQWTGSNSPLHF.

In this sample, this clonotype turned up many times. V gene TRBV27 combines with J gene TRBJ2-3; the D is unclear. The germline V gene has CDR1 MNHEY and CDR2 SMNVEV (reference sequence). Trimming took 5 bases from V and 4 from J, leaving 10 bases between them. The CDR3 length is 13 residues. CDR3 nucleotide sequence: TGTGCCAGCAGTCGGTCTGGTTCAGATACGCAGTATTTT. It is translated as CASSRSGSDTQYF.

V is TRBV28 and J is TRBJ2-1, with 8 bases aligning to TRBD1. The V gene's germline CDR1 is MDHEN and CDR2 SYDVKM. Unmatched junction bases numbered 2, after V lost 6 bases and J lost 4 bases. The length of the CDR3 is 13 residues. CDR3 DNA: TGTGCCAGCAGGGACAGGGATTACAATGAGCAGTTCTTC. This sequence encodes CASRDRDYNEQFF.

V is TRBV7-9 and J is TRBJ2-1; a possible D gene is TRBD2 (6 bases). The V and J ends lost 5 bases and 4 bases respectively, with 15 bases between them. The germline gives CDR1 SEHNR, CDR2 FQNEAQ (reference sequence). There are 15 residues in the CDR3. The chain's CDR3 is CASSQGLRPYNEQFF. The CDR3, as DNA: TGTGCCAGCAGCCAAGGACTAAGGCCTTACAATGAGCAGTTCTTC.

V usage is TRBV11-2 and J usage is TRBJ2-1; D not resolved. This CDR3 contains 15 residues. Trimming pared 3 bases from V and 1 base from J, leaving 10 bases between. Germline V gene lookup returns CDR1 SGHAT and CDR2 FQNNGV. The CDR3 protein is CASSLVRASYNEQFF. CDR3 bases: TGTGCCAGCAGCTTGGTCCGGGCTTCCTACAATGAGCAGTTCTTC.

The chain uses TRBV5-1 and TRBJ2-7, with D tentatively TRBD2 (5 bases). In germline, CDR1 is SGHRS, CDR2 YFSETQ. Trimming removed 4 bases from V and 0 bases from J, with 14 bases in between. This CDR3 spans 15 amino acids. DNA of the CDR3: TGCGCCAGCAGCGAGGCGGGTGGGAGCTCCTACGAGCAGTACTTC. It codes for CASSEAGGSSYEQYF.

The chain links TRBV5-1 to TRBJ1-1, with 7 bases lining up with TRBD1. V shed 6 bases, J shed 1 base, and the junction held 15 bases outside the gene matches. Germline-derived CDR1 and CDR2 are SGHRS and YFSETQ. This CDR3 has 17 residues. The CDR3 DNA reads TGCGCCAGCATCGGGAGTGGTAGGGGGCAAGGGAACACTGAAGCTTTCTTT. It specifies CASIGSGRGQGNTEAFF.